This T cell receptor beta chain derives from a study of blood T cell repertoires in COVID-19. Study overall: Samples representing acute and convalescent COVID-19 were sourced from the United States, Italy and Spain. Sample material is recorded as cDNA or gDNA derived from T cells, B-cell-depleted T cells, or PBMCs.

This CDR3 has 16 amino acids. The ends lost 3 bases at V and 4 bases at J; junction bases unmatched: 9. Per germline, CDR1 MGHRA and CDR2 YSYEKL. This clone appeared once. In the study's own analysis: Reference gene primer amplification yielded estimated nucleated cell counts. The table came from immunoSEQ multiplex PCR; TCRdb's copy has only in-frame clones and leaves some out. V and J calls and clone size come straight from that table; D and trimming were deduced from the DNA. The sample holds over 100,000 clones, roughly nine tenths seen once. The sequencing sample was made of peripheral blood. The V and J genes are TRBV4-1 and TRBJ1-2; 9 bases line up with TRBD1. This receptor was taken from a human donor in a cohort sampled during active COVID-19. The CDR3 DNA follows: TGCGCCAGCAGCCAGACTCGACAGGGGGGGTCCTATGGCTACACCTTC. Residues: CASSQTRQGGSYGYTF.